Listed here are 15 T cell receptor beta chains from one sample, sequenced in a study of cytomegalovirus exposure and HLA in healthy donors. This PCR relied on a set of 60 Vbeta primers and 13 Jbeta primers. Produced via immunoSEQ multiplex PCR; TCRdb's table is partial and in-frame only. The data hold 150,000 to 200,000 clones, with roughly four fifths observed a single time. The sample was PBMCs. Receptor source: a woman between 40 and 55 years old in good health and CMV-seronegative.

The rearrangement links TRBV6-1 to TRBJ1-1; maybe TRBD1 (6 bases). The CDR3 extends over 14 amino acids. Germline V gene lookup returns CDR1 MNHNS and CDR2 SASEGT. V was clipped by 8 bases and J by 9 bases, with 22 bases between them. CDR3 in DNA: TGTGCCAGCCGCGAGAGTTGGACAGCTTTAAAAGCTTTCTTT. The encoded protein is CASRESWTALKAFF.

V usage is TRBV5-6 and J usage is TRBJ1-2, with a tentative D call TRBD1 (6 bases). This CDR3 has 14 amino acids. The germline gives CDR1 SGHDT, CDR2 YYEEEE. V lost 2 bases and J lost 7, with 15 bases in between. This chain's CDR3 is CASSFGTQAAGYTF. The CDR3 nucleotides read TGTGCCAGCAGCTTCGGGACACAAGCGGCTGGCTACACCTTC.

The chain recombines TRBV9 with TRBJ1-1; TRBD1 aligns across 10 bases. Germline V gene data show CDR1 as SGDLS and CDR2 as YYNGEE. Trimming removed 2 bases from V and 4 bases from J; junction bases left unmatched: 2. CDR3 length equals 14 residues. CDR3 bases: TGTGCCAGCAGCGTCGGGACAGGGGCCACTGAAGCTTTCTTT. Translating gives CASSVGTGATEAFF.

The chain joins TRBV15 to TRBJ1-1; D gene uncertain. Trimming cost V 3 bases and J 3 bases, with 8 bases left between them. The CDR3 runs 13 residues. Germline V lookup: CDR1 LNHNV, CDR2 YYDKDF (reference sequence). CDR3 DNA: TGTGCCACCAGCAGCAAGCTAGACACTGAAGCTTTCTTT. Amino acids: CATSSKLDTEAFF. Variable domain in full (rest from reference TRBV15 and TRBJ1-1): DAMVIQNPRYQVTQFGKPVTLSCSQTLNHNVMYWYQQKSSQAPKLLFHYYDKDFNNEADTPDNFQSRRPNTSFCFLDIRSPGLGDTAMYLCATSSKLDTEAFFGQGTRLTVV.

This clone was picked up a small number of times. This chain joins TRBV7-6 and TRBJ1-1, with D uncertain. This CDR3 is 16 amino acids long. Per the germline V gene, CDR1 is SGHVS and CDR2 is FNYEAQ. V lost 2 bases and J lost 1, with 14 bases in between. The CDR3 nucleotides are TGTGCCAGCAGCTTATCCCCCTCGGGTGAGAACACTGAAGCTTTCTTT. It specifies CASSLSPSGENTEAFF. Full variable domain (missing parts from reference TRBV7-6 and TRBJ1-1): GAGVSQSPRYKVTKRGQDVALRCDPISGHVSLYWYRQALGQGPEFLTYFNYEAQQDKSGLPNDRFSAERPEGSISTLTIQRTEQRDSAMYRCASSLSPSGENTEAFFGQGTRLTVV.

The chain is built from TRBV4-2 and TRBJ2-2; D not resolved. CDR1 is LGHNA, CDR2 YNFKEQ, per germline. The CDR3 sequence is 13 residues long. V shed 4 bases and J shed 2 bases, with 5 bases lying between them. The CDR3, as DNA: TGTGCCAGCAGCCTCCTCAACACCGGGGAGCTGTTTTTT. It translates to CASSLLNTGELFF.

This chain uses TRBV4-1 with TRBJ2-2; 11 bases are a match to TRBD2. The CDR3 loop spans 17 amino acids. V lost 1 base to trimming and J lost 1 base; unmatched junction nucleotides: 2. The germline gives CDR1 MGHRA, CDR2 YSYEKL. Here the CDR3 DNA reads TGCGCCAGCAGCCAAGGGGGGACTAGCGGGAACACCGGGGAGCTGTTTTTT. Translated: CASSQGGTSGNTGELFF.

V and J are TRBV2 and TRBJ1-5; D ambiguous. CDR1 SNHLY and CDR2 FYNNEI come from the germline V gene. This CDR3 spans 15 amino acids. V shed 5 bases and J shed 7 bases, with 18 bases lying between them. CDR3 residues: CASSPTQVYNQPQHF. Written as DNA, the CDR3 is TGTGCCAGCAGTCCAACCCAGGTTTACAACCAGCCCCAGCATTTT.

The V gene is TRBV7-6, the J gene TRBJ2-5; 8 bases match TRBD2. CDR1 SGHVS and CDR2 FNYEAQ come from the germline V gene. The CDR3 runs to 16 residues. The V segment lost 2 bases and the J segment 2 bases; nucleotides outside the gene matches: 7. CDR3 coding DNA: TGTGCCAGCAGCTTAAAAGACGGGAGGGCACAAGAGACCCAGTACTTC. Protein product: CASSLKDGRAQETQYF. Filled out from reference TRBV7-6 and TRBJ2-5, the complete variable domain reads GAGVSQSPRYKVTKRGQDVALRCDPISGHVSLYWYRQALGQGPEFLTYFNYEAQQDKSGLPNDRFSAERPEGSISTLTIQRTEQRDSAMYRCASSLKDGRAQETQYFGPGTRLLVL.

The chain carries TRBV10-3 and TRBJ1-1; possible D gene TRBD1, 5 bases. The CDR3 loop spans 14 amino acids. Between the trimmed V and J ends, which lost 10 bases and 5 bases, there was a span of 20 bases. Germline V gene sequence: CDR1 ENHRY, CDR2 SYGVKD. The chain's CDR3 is CATTRARVGTEAFF. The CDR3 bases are TGTGCCACCACCAGAGCCAGGGTGGGGACTGAAGCTTTCTTT.

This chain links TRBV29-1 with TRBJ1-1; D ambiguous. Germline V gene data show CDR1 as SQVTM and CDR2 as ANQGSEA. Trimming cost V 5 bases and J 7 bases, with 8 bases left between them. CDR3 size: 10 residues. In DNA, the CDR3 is TGCAGCGTTAGCCGAGATGAAGCTTTCTTT. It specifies CSVSRDEAFF.

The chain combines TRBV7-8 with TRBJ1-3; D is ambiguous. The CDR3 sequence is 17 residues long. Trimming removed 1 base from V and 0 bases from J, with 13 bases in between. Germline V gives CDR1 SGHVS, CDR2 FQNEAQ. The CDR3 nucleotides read TGTGCCAGCAGCTTAGTGGCAGCAGGAATCTCTGGAAACACCATATATTTT. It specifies CASSLVAAGISGNTIYF.

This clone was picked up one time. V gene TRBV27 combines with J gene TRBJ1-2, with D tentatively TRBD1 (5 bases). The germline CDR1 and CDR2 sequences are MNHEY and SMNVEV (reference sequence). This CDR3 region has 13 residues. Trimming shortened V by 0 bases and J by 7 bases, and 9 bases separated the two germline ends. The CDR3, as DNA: TGTGCCAGCAGTTTATCATCGGGGGGTGGCTACACCTTC. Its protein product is CASSLSSGGGYTF.

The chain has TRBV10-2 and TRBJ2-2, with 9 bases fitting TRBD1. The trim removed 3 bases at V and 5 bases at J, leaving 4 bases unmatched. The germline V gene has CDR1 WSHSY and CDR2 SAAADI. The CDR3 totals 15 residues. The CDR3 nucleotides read TGCGCCAGCAGTGACGGACAGGGGAGGACCGGGGAGCTGTTTTTT. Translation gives CASSDGQGRTGELFF.

CDR3 DNA: TGTGCCAGCAGCGTAGCGGGGGGCCACTCCTACAATGAGCAGTTCTTC. Protein sequence: CASSVAGGHSYNEQFF. The chain is built from TRBV9 and TRBJ2-1; weak D call: TRBD2 (7 bases). Germline V gives CDR1 SGDLS, CDR2 YYNGEE. Deletions cut 0 bases from V and 0 bases from J, with 10 bases between. The CDR3 sequence is 16 residues long.